One and the same sample provided the 5 T cell receptor beta chains below, sequenced in a study of STAT5B mutations in CD4+ large granular lymphocyte leukemia. The table came from immunoSEQ multiplex PCR; TCRdb's copy has only in-frame clones and leaves some out. Found here are some 30,000 clones, about 81% of them singletons; the top ten hold about 2.7%. Material: CD4+ T cells from blood buffy coats. These receptors were obtained from a human donor in good health.

The chain joins TRBV30 to TRBJ1-3, with D uncertain. Germline CDR1 and CDR2: GTSNPN and SVGIG (reference sequence). The CDR3 sequence is 14 residues long. V lost 3 bases and J lost 1, with 10 bases in between. CDR3 DNA: TGTGCCTGGAGCGCCGGAGGATCTGGAAACACCATATATTTT. It yields the protein CAWSAGGSGNTIYF.

V and J are TRBV28 and TRBJ1-5; TRBD1 matches 7 bases. The CDR3 consists of 17 residues. Germline V gene sequence: CDR1 MDHEN, CDR2 SYDVKM. Trimming cost V 6 bases and J 6 bases; bases outside gene matches: 17. In DNA, the CDR3 is TGTGCCAGCAGCCCAACAGGGGAGCTATATATTGGTCAGCCCCAGCATTTT. This translates into CASSPTGELYIGQPQHF.

The V and J genes are TRBV5-1 and TRBJ1-3; D call uncertain. From germline, CDR1 is SGHRS and CDR2 YFSETQ. The CDR3 has 14 amino acids. Trimming pared 4 bases from V and 0 bases from J, leaving 8 bases between. The CDR3 bases are TGCGCCAGCAGCCTATCAGACTCTGGAAACACCATATATTTT. Amino acids: CASSLSDSGNTIYF.

A remark on this clone: The junction departs from germline at one end; a sequencing error may be responsible. V gene TRBV27 combines with J gene TRBJ1-1, with D possibly being TRBD1 (5 bases). Germline V gene sequence: CDR1 MNHEY, CDR2 SMNVEV (reference sequence). The CDR3 is made up of 12 amino acids. The CDR3 DNA reads TGTGCCAGCAGAGGTGGGGGGAGAAGGGCTGCCTTT. Translated: CASRGGGRRAAF.

The chain joins TRBV6-1 to TRBJ2-1; the match to TRBD2 covers 7 bases. Per germline, CDR1 MNHNS and CDR2 SASEGT. This CDR3 contains 16 residues. The V segment lost 4 bases and the J segment 6 bases; nucleotides outside the gene matches: 12. The CDR3 spells CASSALTSIRANEQFF. CDR3 nucleotides: TGTGCCAGCAGTGCCCTGACTAGCATCCGGGCCAATGAGCAGTTCTTC.